These 14 T cell receptor beta chains were all obtained from the same sample, sequenced in a study of T cell clonality in common variable immunodeficiency. Here immunoSEQ multiplex PCR was the method, and the copy in TCRdb shows in-frame clones only, minus some. The data list some 45,000 clones, none observed once; roughly 6.2% falls to the top ten. The sequencing sample was made of peripheral blood mononuclear cells. These receptors all stem from a person aged 18 to 69 in good health.

This CDR3 reads CAWSRDRGGGEKLFF. Partial CDR3 DNA: TGTGCCTGGAGTCGTGACAGGGGCGGGGGTGAAAAG. This chain connects TRBV30 to TRBJ2-2; the D gene is possibly TRBD1 (8 bases). The sequenced fragment ends 3 residues before the CDR3 boundary, so the rest is inferred from the germline J gene. Germline V gives CDR1 GTSNPN, CDR2 SVGIG (reference sequence). The CDR3 consists of 15 residues. Full variable domain (missing parts from reference TRBV30 and TRBJ2-2): SQTIHQWPATLVQPVGSPLSLECTVEGTSNPNLYWYRQAAGRGLQLLFYSVGIGQISSEVPQNLSASRPQDRQFILSSKKLLLSDSGFYLCAWSRDRGGGEKLFFGEGSRLTVL.

This clone showed up many times. Sequencing ends 3 residues short of the CDR3 end; the germline J gene provides the rest. The chain recombines TRBV5-1 with TRBJ2-2; TRBD1 is a possible D gene (5 bases). The CDR3 has 14 residues. Per the germline V gene, CDR1 is SGHRS and CDR2 is YFSETQ. CDR3 sequence reads: CASSLRQNNSPLFF. CDR3 DNA, as far as it was read: TGCGCCAGCAGCTTGAGACAGAATAATTCACCG.

The part of the CDR3 DNA that was read is TGTGCCAGCAGCTCCTGGACAGGGAGCACAGATACG. Amino acids: CASSSWTGSTDT. The entire CDR3 reads CASSSWTGSTDTQYF. V gene TRBV11-1 combines with J gene TRBJ2-3; 8 bases align to TRBD1. Read sequence stops 3 residues before the CDR3 end, and the germline J gene provides the missing end. The CDR3 runs 15 residues. Germline V gene sequence: CDR1 SGHAT, CDR2 FQDESV (reference sequence). The V gene end was trimmed by 4 bases and the J gene end by 0 bases; junction bases not matched to a gene: 3.

This clone was counted only a few times. The read ends 3 residues before the CDR3 terminus; that terminus is restored from the germline J gene. The chain couples TRBV2 to TRBJ2-5; 8 bases line up with TRBD2. CDR1 and CDR2 (germline): SNHLY, FYNNEI. This CDR3 is built from 16 residues. V trimming: 3 bases; J trimming: 1 base; junction bases outside the gene matches: 7. The CDR3 loop reads CASSEGGLGAQETQYF. The CDR3 bases that were read are TGTGCCAGCAGTGAGGGGGGACTAGGGGCCCAAGAGACC.

This clone was counted a few times. Sequencing ends 3 residues short of the CDR3 end; the germline J gene provides the rest. The chain employs TRBV7-9 and TRBJ2-2; D perhaps matches TRBD1 (5 bases). CDR3 length: 15 residues. The germline V gene has CDR1 SEHNR and CDR2 FQNEAQ (reference sequence). This chain's CDR3 is CASSPGRANNEKLFF. The CDR3 DNA, read in part, is TGTGCCAGCAGCCCTGGCAGGGCAAATAATGAAAAG.

This clone was detected ten times or more. The CDR3 end lies 3 residues beyond the end of the read and is filled in from the germline J gene. The V and J genes are TRBV5-1 and TRBJ2-2; D is uncertain. Germline V gives CDR1 SGHRS, CDR2 YFSETQ. Trimming took 3 bases from V and 4 from J, leaving 13 bases between them. This CDR3 contains 15 residues. The covered CDR3 bases are TGCGCCAGCAGCTGGTCCCCCAAGGGCACCGGGGAG. This encodes CASSWSPKGTGE. The full CDR3 reads CASSWSPKGTGELFF. The whole variable domain, filled in from reference TRBV5-1 and TRBJ2-2, reads KAGVTQTPRYLIKTRGQQVTLSCSPISGHRSVSWYQQTPGQGLQFLFEYFSETQRNKGNFPGRFSGRQFSNSRSEMNVSTLELGDSALYLCASSWSPKGTGELFFGEGSRLTVL.

Many counts were recorded for this clone. The CDR3 end lies 3 residues beyond the end of the read and is filled in from the germline J gene. The V call is TRBV5-1, the J call TRBJ2-2; the match to TRBD1 covers 7 bases. After removal of 4 bases from V and 6 bases from J, the junction contained 6 bases not matched to a gene. This CDR3 is built from 14 residues. Germline V gives CDR1 SGHRS, CDR2 YFSETQ. The CDR3 spells CASSRSQGAGELFF. The CDR3 DNA, read in part, is TGCGCCAGCAGCAGATCCCAGGGGGCCGGGGAG.

This clone was detected ten times or more. The observed sequence ends 3 residues before the CDR3 terminus, with the missing tail filled in from the germline J gene. The chain links TRBV20-1 to TRBJ1-2; tentative D call: TRBD1 (5 bases). CDR1 and CDR2 from the germline V gene are DFQATT and SNEGSKA (reference sequence). CDR3 length equals 12 residues. V was shortened by 3 bases and J by 2 bases, with 7 bases between the two germline ends. The CDR3 bases that were read are TGCAGTGCTAGGGAGGGGAACTATGGC. It yields the protein CSAREGNYG. The CDR3 as a whole reads CSAREGNYGYTF.

This clone is medium-sized by share. The read terminates 3 residues ahead of where the CDR3 ends, so the germline J gene completes it. This sequence joins TRBV5-1 and TRBJ1-2; TRBD1 aligns across 7 bases. Germline CDR1 reads SGHRS; CDR2 reads YFSETQ. The length of the CDR3 is 13 residues. This CDR3 is CASSLGDRGIYTF. CDR3 bases read: TGCGCCAGCAGCTTGGGGGACAGAGGAATC.

This clone was observed many times. The read ends 3 residues before the CDR3 terminus; that terminus is restored from the germline J gene. The gene calls are TRBV2 and TRBJ2-5; 10 bases fit TRBD1. This CDR3 spans 16 amino acids. J was trimmed by 5 bases and V by 6 bases; bases with no gene match: 12. Germline V gene lookup returns CDR1 SNHLY and CDR2 FYNNEI. The CDR3 here is CASSALGQGGRETQYF. The covered CDR3 bases are TGTGCCAGCAGCGCCCTTGGACAGGGGGGAAGGGAGACC.

Concerning this clone itself: Read coverage stops 3 residues before the CDR3 terminus; the germline J gene supplies the remainder. V usage is TRBV18 and J usage is TRBJ2-4; 9 nucleotides align to TRBD1. Germline V gene lookup returns CDR1 KGHSH and CDR2 LQKENI. The CDR3 is 14 amino acids. CDR3 amino acids: CASSPKTGGSGQYF. The CDR3 bases that were read are TGTGCCAGCTCCCCCAAGACAGGGGGATCGGGT. The full variable domain, with the rest looked up from reference TRBV18 and TRBJ2-4, is NAGVMQNPRHLVRRRGQEARLRCSPMKGHSHVYWYRQLPEEGLKFMVYLQKENIIDESGMPKERFSAEFPKEGPSILRIQQVVRGDSAAYFCASSPKTGGSGQYFGAGTRLSVL.

In its sample, this clone was seen many times. Sequencing ends 3 residues short of the CDR3 end; the germline J gene provides the rest. The sample contains more than one DNA sequence encoding this CDR3. The genes are TRBV2 and TRBJ1-2; TRBD1 matches 8 bases. This CDR3 has 14 residues. Trimming removed 7 bases from V and 3 bases from J; junction bases left unmatched: 7. Germline CDR1 reads SNHLY; CDR2 reads FYNNEI. The CDR3 protein is CASTGQALDYGYTF. The sequenced CDR3 bases are TGTGCCAGCACGGGACAGGCACTTGACTATGGC. Together with reference TRBV2 and TRBJ1-2, the CDR3 gives the full variable domain: EPEVTQTPSHQVTQMGQEVILRCVPISNHLYFYWYRQILGQKVEFLVSFYNNEISEKSEIFDDQFSVERPDGSNFTLKIRSTKLEDSAMYFCASTGQALDYGYTFGSGTRLTVV.

This clone was recorded at least ten times. The CDR3 is cut off 3 residues early in the read; its end comes from the germline J gene. The chain combines TRBV2 with TRBJ1-5, with D tentatively TRBD1 (5 bases). The germline V gene has CDR1 SNHLY and CDR2 FYNNEI. The CDR3 extends over 15 amino acids. Trimming left V 2 bases short and J 4 bases short, with 12 bases between. CDR3 sequence: CASSEYAGDNQPQHF. CDR3 bases read: TGTGCCAGCAGTGAATACGCGGGGGATAATCAGCCC.

The sample holds many counts of this clone. Sequencing ends 3 residues short of the CDR3 end; the germline J gene provides the rest. This chain joins TRBV2 and TRBJ1-5, with 10 bases that match TRBD1. The V gene's germline CDR1 is SNHLY and CDR2 FYNNEI. The CDR3 is made up of 15 amino acids. V gave up 2 bases and J gave up 5 bases; unmatched junction bases: 3. Incomplete CDR3 DNA: TGTGCCAGCAGTGAAACCGGACAGGGGGATCAGCCC. This translates into CASSETGQGDQP. The entire CDR3 reads CASSETGQGDQPQHF. Full variable domain (rest looked up from reference TRBV2 and TRBJ1-5): EPEVTQTPSHQVTQMGQEVILRCVPISNHLYFYWYRQILGQKVEFLVSFYNNEISEKSEIFDDQFSVERPDGSNFTLKIRSTKLEDSAMYFCASSETGQGDQPQHFGDGTRLSIL.